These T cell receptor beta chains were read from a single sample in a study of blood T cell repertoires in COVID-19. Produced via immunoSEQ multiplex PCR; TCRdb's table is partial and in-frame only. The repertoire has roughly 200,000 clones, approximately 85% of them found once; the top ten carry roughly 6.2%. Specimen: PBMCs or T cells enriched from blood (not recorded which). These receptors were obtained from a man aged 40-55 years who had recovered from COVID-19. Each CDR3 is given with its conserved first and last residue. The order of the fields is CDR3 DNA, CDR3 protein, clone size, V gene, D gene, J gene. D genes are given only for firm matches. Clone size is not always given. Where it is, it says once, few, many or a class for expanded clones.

cdr3_nt: TGCGCCAGCAGCTTGGACGGGACAGGGGGCAGGGAAGGCTACACCTTC
cdr3_aa: CASSLDGTGGREGYTF
clone_size: NA
v_call: TRBV5-1
d_call: TRBD1
j_call: TRBJ1-2

cdr3_nt: TGTGCCAGCAGATCTAGGACAGGGTCCTACGAGCAGTACTTC
cdr3_aa: CASRSRTGSYEQYF
clone_size: few
v_call: TRBV6-5
d_call: TRBD1
j_call: TRBJ2-7

cdr3_nt: TGTGCCAGCAGCGGACAGGGGTCGTTAGATACGCAGTATTTT
cdr3_aa: CASSGQGSLDTQYF
clone_size: NA
v_call: TRBV11-2
d_call: TRBD1
j_call: TRBJ2-3

cdr3_nt: TGTGCCAGCAGTAGGGTTTCCGGACAAGTTGCCTTC
cdr3_aa: CASSRVSGQVAF
clone_size: NA
v_call: TRBV12-3/TRBV12-4
d_call: NA
j_call: TRBJ1-2

cdr3_nt: TGTGCTAGTGGTTCGGGACAGGGAGCCGGTATTAGCAATCAGCCCCAGCATTTT
cdr3_aa: CASGSGQGAGISNQPQHF
clone_size: NA
v_call: TRBV12-5
d_call: TRBD1
j_call: TRBJ1-5

cdr3_nt: TGCGCCAGCAGCCCCGAACCCCTACCCTACGAGCAGTACTTC
cdr3_aa: CASSPEPLPYEQYF
clone_size: NA
v_call: TRBV4-1
d_call: NA
j_call: TRBJ2-7

cdr3_nt: TGTGCCAGCAGCCAGAAGGACAGGGGGTTTGGTCAGCCCCAGCATTTT
cdr3_aa: CASSQKDRGFGQPQHF
clone_size: NA
v_call: TRBV3-1/TRBV3-2
d_call: TRBD1
j_call: TRBJ1-5

cdr3_nt: TGTGCCTGGAGTGAGGGACAGGGCTCTCGGGAGCAGTACTTC
cdr3_aa: CAWSEGQGSREQYF
clone_size: NA
v_call: TRBV30
d_call: TRBD1
j_call: TRBJ2-7

cdr3_nt: TGTGCCAGCAGTTGGGCAGGGTTAACATACTTC
cdr3_aa: CASSWAGLTYF
clone_size: NA
v_call: TRBV27
d_call: NA
j_call: TRBJ2-4

cdr3_nt: TGTGCCAGCAGTACTACCTACGAGCAGTACTTC
cdr3_aa: CASSTTYEQYF
clone_size: NA
v_call: TRBV28
d_call: NA
j_call: TRBJ2-7

cdr3_nt: TGTGCCAGTAGTATCCCCCCGACTAGCGGGGTGGAGCTGTTTTTT
cdr3_aa: CASSIPPTSGVELFF
clone_size: NA
v_call: TRBV19
d_call: TRBD2
j_call: TRBJ2-2

cdr3_nt: TGTGCCAGCAGCAGGACTAGCGGGGGCCCTGGGACCGGGGAGCTGTTTTTT
cdr3_aa: CASSRTSGGPGTGELFF
clone_size: NA
v_call: TRBV7-8
d_call: TRBD2
j_call: TRBJ2-2

cdr3_nt: TGTGCCAGCATCCCATATAGGTTCGGGATTGAAGCTTTCTTT
cdr3_aa: CASIPYRFGIEAFF
clone_size: NA
v_call: TRBV6-8
d_call: NA
j_call: TRBJ1-1

cdr3_nt: TGTGCCAGCACGAAAGGGGGCTCTGGGGCCAACGTCCTGACTTTC
cdr3_aa: CASTKGGSGANVLTF
clone_size: NA
v_call: TRBV27
d_call: NA
j_call: TRBJ2-6

cdr3_nt: TGTGCCAGCAGCCGAGGACAGGGGGCGAGTGATGAGCAGTTCTTC
cdr3_aa: CASSRGQGASDEQFF
clone_size: NA
v_call: TRBV11-1
d_call: TRBD1
j_call: TRBJ2-1

cdr3_nt: TGTGCCACCAGTGATCCCGGGGGGGGCAGAGGCTACACCTTC
cdr3_aa: CATSDPGGGRGYTF
clone_size: once
v_call: TRBV24-1
d_call: NA
j_call: TRBJ1-2

cdr3_nt: TGTGCCAGCAGTTTTAACCGACTAGCGGGAGGCAATGAGCAGTTCTTC
cdr3_aa: CASSFNRLAGGNEQFF
clone_size: once
v_call: TRBV28
d_call: TRBD2
j_call: TRBJ2-1

cdr3_nt: TGCGCCAGCAGCCAAGACCCCATTACCGGGACAGGGACCTACGAGCAGTACTTC
cdr3_aa: CASSQDPITGTGTYEQYF
clone_size: NA
v_call: TRBV4-1
d_call: TRBD1
j_call: TRBJ2-7